This record looks at one T cell receptor beta chain sequence and its context. No antigen is known for it. No much larger clone is present one base from it, and per-base qualities are unavailable. TCRbeta CDR3 regions were amplified from genomic DNA using the immunoSEQ Assay, a bias-controlled multiplex PCR. The source study handled its data this way. The number of nucleated cells in each sample was estimated by amplification of reference gene primers within the assay. To quantify the absolute abundance of each unique TCRbeta CDR3 rearrangement, sequence reads were collapsed and filtered. For each sample, productive Simpson clonality was calculated by taking the square root of Simpson's diversity index across productive rearrangements. This immuneACCESS table, as held by TCRdb, lists in-frame sequences with V and J called but not all clones. Of the missing ones, under half trace to an unresolved V gene in checked studies; the others have no known cause. V, J and clone size derive from that table, while D and trimming were established from the DNA sequence. The sample table lists roughly 150,000 clones, around nine tenths of them with a count of one. The ten largest account for about 4.7% of the sample.

The collaborating institutions used their own protocols to collect whole blood in K2EDTA tubes. For TCRbeta analysis, collaborators shipped samples in one of three forms: frozen whole blood, isolated PBMCs, or DNA extracted from either of those sample types. V drops 0 bases and J drops 2 bases, leaving 12 bases in between. Sequences SQVTM (CDR1) and ANQGSEA (CDR2) are obtained from the germline V gene. The CDR3 numbers 15 residues from cysteine through phenylalanine. Only the CDR3 region is kept as DNA, spanning 45 bases read in frame from base 1. This sample was included in a study of blood T cell repertoires in COVID-19 (dated by TCRdb to 2020 to 2021). Looking at the study overall: Collaborator samples came from the United States, Italy and Spain and covered acute and convalescent phases of COVID-19. The prospective study material was composed of cDNA or gDNA derived from T cells, B-cell-depleted T cells, or PBMCs. Deeply sampled blood TCRbeta repertoires from subjects exposed to, actively infected with, or recovered from COVID-19 were included in the dataset. The repertoires were released in a freely available public database meant as a resource for research on the immune response to SARS-CoV-2. The samples were drawn from the first 160 participants of the ongoing ImmuneRACE study and from 1,200 or so subjects provided by 6 global collaborators. Sample metadata almost always included a de-identified subject ID, COVID-19 status, age in years and sex. Where available, HLA class I and class II types were obtained from metadata supplied by the sample provider rather than from assay-based typing.

Results the study describes overall, beyond this receptor: How much clinical and demographic metadata was included differed by source and by participant, and the metadata was provided uncurated.

The origin of this receptor is a human donor in a cohort sampled during active COVID-19. Here the chain combines TRBV29-1 and TRBJ2-3; perhaps TRBD1 is the D gene, with 6 bases matching. The specimen sequenced was peripheral blood. The base sequence is TGCAGCGTTGAAGAGAAACAGGGAAACACAGATACGCAGTATTTT. This gives the protein CSVEEKQGNTDTQYF.